This is a list of T cell receptor beta chains from one sample in a study of Graves' ophthalmopathy and Graves' hyperthyroidism. TCRdb reprocessed the multiplex PCR reads via MiXCR and lists one record per CDR3 protein. The profile covers roughly 380,000 distinct CDR3 sequences, with 15% to 19% appearing a single time and roughly 7% taken by the ten largest. Sequenced sample: peripheral blood. The source of these receptors is a young woman with stable Graves' hyperthyroidism. The CDR3 runs from the conserved cysteine through the conserved F or W. A D gene is named only where the DNA matches it firmly. Clone size is shown for a subset of rows, as once, few, many or a class of expanded clone.

many TRBJ2-7 TRBV20-1 TRBD2 TGCAGTGCGTGGGACTACGGGTCCTACGAGCAGTACTTC CSAWDYGSYEQYF
many TRBJ1-2 TRBV5-6 TRBD1 TGTGCCAGCAGCAGCGGGACAGAGGACTTCTATGGCTACACCTTC CASSSGTEDFYGYTF
many TRBJ1-2 TRBV12-3/TRBV12-4 TRBD1 TGTGCCAGCAGCGCGACAGGGATTGCCTATGGCTACACCTTC CASSATGIAYGYTF
many TRBJ1-3 TRBV11-3 NA TGTGCCAGCAGCTTAAGGAGGGAACTGCTCTCTGGAAACACCATATATTTT CASSLRRELLSGNTIYF
many TRBJ1-5 TRBV27 TRBD1 TGTGCCAGCAGGAAGCGGGCGGACAGGGTAAACAATCAGCCCCAGCATTTT CASRKRADRVNNQPQHF
many TRBJ2-5 TRBV20-1 TRBD2 TGCAGTGCTTCTACTAGCGGGGGGCCAGTGTACCAAGAGACCCAGTACTTC CSASTSGGPVYQETQYF
few TRBJ1-5 TRBV6-5 NA TGTGCCATCAATTTGGGGGGGCTGGTACAGCCCCAGCATTTT CAINLGGLVQPQHF
many TRBJ1-2 TRBV7-8 NA TGTGCCAGCAGCTTAGCAGGGAGCTATGGCTACACCTTC CASSLAGSYGYTF
many TRBJ2-6 TRBV24-1 NA TGTGCCACCAGTCCCGGGGACCCCTCTGGGGCCAACGTCCTGACTTTC CATSPGDPSGANVLTF
NA TRBJ1-3 TRBV28 NA TGTGCCAGCAGTCCCGAGGGGGACGCTTCTGGAAACACCATATATTTT CASSPEGDASGNTIYF
many TRBJ2-7 TRBV6-5 NA TGTGCCAGCAGCCAAGGGGCCGGAACCTACGAGCAGTACTTC CASSQGAGTYEQYF
many TRBJ2-5 TRBV12-3/TRBV12-4 NA TGTGCCAGCAGTTTAGCGAGCGTGGGGCGGGAGACCCAGTACTTC CASSLASVGRETQYF
NA TRBJ1-1 TRBV18 TRBD1 TGTGCCAGCTCACCCCGGGACAGCCGAGTCATGAACACTGAAGCTTTCTTT CASSPRDSRVMNTEAFF
many TRBJ1-2 TRBV25-1 NA TGTGCCAGCATTCAACCAGGGACCTATGGCTACACCTTC CASIQPGTYGYTF
NA TRBJ2-5 TRBV6-2/TRBV6-3 TRBD1 TGTGCCAGCAGTTACAGGGGACAGGGACTACCAAAAGAGACCCAGTACTTC CASSYRGQGLPKETQYF
many TRBJ1-1 TRBV7-8 NA TGTGCCAGCAGCTTAGCGAACACACCTTTTAGAGTTGAAGCTTTCTTT CASSLANTPFRVEAFF
many TRBJ2-7 TRBV18 NA TGTGCCAGCTCACCACCAGGGTGGGAGTACGAGCAGTACTTC CASSPPGWEYEQYF
NA TRBJ1-6 TRBV12-3/TRBV12-4 TRBD1 TGTGCCAGCGGCTCGCAGGGGGTGGGTTCACCCCTCCACTTT CASGSQGVGSPLHF
many TRBJ2-5 TRBV20-1 NA TGCAGTGCCCTCGGGCTGGGACCTCCTCTAAAAGACGAGACCCAGTACTTC CSALGLGPPLKDETQYF
many TRBJ2-7 TRBV15 NA TGTGCCACCAGCCCGCGAGGACAGAACGAGCAGTACTTC CATSPRGQNEQYF
many TRBJ2-4 TRBV7-2 TRBD1 TGTGCCAGCAGCTTAGGGACAGGGGACATTCAGTACTTC CASSLGTGDIQYF
many TRBJ1-1 TRBV6-1 NA TGTGCCAGCAGTGAACCGCCGGGACACCACACTGAAGCTTTCTTT CASSEPPGHHTEAFF
few TRBJ1-2 TRBV9 TRBD1 TGTGCCAGCAGCGTAGGCCTAGGGGGCGCGGGTGGCTACACCTTC CASSVGLGGAGGYTF
many TRBJ1-2 TRBV7-9 TRBD1 TGTGCCAGCAGCCGAAGGTTGGACAGGGACTATGGCTACACCTTC CASSRRLDRDYGYTF
many TRBJ2-7 TRBV20-1 NA TGCAGTGCCGACGGACCTACACACCGGGAGCAGTACTTC CSADGPTHREQYF
many TRBJ1-2 TRBV15 NA TGTGCCACCAGCAGTGGCCATGGGCGGAAAAACTATGGCTACACCTTC CATSSGHGRKNYGYTF
many TRBJ2-7 TRBV12-3/TRBV12-4 NA TGTGCCAGCAGTTCGGGCCCGAACTGGGGGTCCTACGAGCAGTACTTC CASSSGPNWGSYEQYF
many TRBJ1-1 TRBV6-2/TRBV6-3 NA TGTGCCAGCAGGCAAGGACCGGGACTCCGGAACACTGAAGCTTTCTTT CASRQGPGLRNTEAFF
many TRBJ2-7 TRBV11-3 TRBD1 TGTGCCAGCAGCCTCGGGACAGGGAGCCACGAGCAGTACTTC CASSLGTGSHEQYF
many TRBJ2-7 TRBV2 NA TGTGCCGCGAAGGGCTTTTCCTACGAGCAGTACTTC CAAKGFSYEQYF
NA TRBJ2-5 TRBV7-2 TRBD2 TGTGCCAGCACCCCGGGGGGTAGTACTAGACAAGAGACCCAGTACTTC CASTPGGSTRQETQYF
many TRBJ1-6 TRBV20-1 NA TGCAGTGCTAGAAGGTCTCAGGGATATTCACCCCTCCACTTT CSARRSQGYSPLHF
NA TRBJ1-6 TRBV5-1 NA TGCGCCAGCAGCTTGGGCAGGAACACCTATTATTCACCCCTCCACTTT CASSLGRNTYYSPLHF
NA TRBJ1-1 TRBV30 NA TGTGCCTGGACCATGGGGGACACTGAAGCTTTCTTT CAWTMGDTEAFF
many TRBJ2-5 TRBV29-1 NA TGCAGCGTTGAGGGGCAACAAGAGACCCAGTACTTC CSVEGQQETQYF
many TRBJ2-5 TRBV20-1 NA TGCAGTGCCTCGTACCAAGAGACCCAGTACTTC CSASYQETQYF
NA TRBJ2-3 TRBV12-3/TRBV12-4 TRBD2 TGTGCCAGCAGTTTAGCCGGGACTAGCGGGGGATCCCTTCTCGCAGATACGCAGTATTTT CASSLAGTSGGSLLADTQYF
NA TRBJ2-5 TRBV20-1 TRBD1 TGCAGTGCTAGAAAGCAGGGACAGACGTACCAAGAGACCCAGTACTTC CSARKQGQTYQETQYF
many TRBJ1-1 TRBV6-1 TRBD1 TGTGCCAGCAGTGCCGGGACAGGTCTAGGCACTGAAGCTTTCTTT CASSAGTGLGTEAFF
many TRBJ1-3 TRBV3-1 NA TGTGCCAGCAGCCCTTGGACGTCGGGAAACACCATATATTTT CASSPWTSGNTIYF